This T cell receptor beta chain is drawn from a study of blood T cell repertoires in COVID-19. Study as a whole: Italy, Spain and the United States were the sources of the convalescent and acute COVID-19 samples. T cells, B-cell-depleted T cells, or PBMCs supplied cDNA or gDNA.

Germline lookup yields CDR1 WSHSY and CDR2 SAAADI. Trimming stripped 8 bases from V and 6 bases from J, with 14 bases between. The CDR3 sequence is 13 residues long. In the source study's methods: Amplification of reference gene primers provided the estimated nucleated cell counts. Sequencing used immunoSEQ multiplex PCR; TCRdb keeps in-frame clones, though not all of them. D and trimming were read from the DNA, whereas the V and J calls and clone size are those reported in that table. In the table there are about 55,000 clones, 75% to 95% of which are singletons. This chain joins TRBV10-2 and TRBJ1-5, with a tentative D call TRBD1 (6 bases). Sequenced: peripheral blood. The source of this sequence is a middle-aged man with active COVID-19. CDR3 in amino acids: CASGYRVPQPQHF. The DNA for the CDR3 is TGCGCCAGCGGATACAGGGTACCTCAGCCCCAGCATTTT.